This T cell receptor (beta chain) is from a study of OX40 agonist ivuxolimab in advanced cancers. On the study more broadly: In this trial design, patients received ivuxolimab intravenously at 0.01 to 10 mg/kg every 2 weeks. Findings and limits, study-wide: By week 6 at 0.1 to 3.0 mg/kg, blood CD4+ and CD8+ T cells had expanded clonally.

In regard to this clone: Its antigen remains unidentified.

The cohort excluded patients with autoimmune disease history or systemic immunosuppression. Cycle 7 day 1, cycle 4 day 1, and baseline were the timepoints at which blood was sampled. TCRdb keeps only in-frame clones here, not all; method: immunoSEQ multiplex PCR. The sample carries 85,000 to 90,000 clones, around 90% recorded once. The sample in question was CD4+ or CD8+ T cells sorted from blood, obtained in a trial of the OX40 agonist ivuxolimab. This clonotype was obtained from an adult with an advanced solid tumor such as melanoma, head and neck, liver or kidney cancer.

Here the CDR3 reads CATRDSGTDTQYF. DNA of the CDR3: TGTGCCACCCGGGACAGCGGTACAGATACGCAGTATTTT. The gene calls are TRBV10-3 and TRBJ2-3; 7 bases agree with TRBD1. Germline values: CDR1 ENHRY, CDR2 SYGVKD. The CDR3 runs to 13 residues. The junction had 7 bases not matched to a gene; V was cut back by 10 bases and J by 3 bases.